Listed below are T cell receptor beta chains from one sample, sequenced in a study of T cell repertoires and HLA-DP antigens. No antigens are known for them. Assay: immunoSEQ multiplex PCR; the TCRdb copy retains only in-frame clones and omits some. The data show some 110,000 clones, about 91% seen once. The sequencing input was CD4+ T cells from PBMCs. These receptors all stem from a woman aged 18-30 years in good health and CMV-seronegative. The CDR3 runs from the conserved cysteine through the conserved F or W. The order of the fields is V gene, clone size, D gene, J gene, CDR3 DNA, CDR3 protein. The D gene is left open where the match is weak. Part of the rows lack a size; the others show once, few, many or a class for expanded clones.

V: TRBV7-3; size: .; D: TRBD1; J: TRBJ2-3; DNA: TGTGCCAGCAGCTTAACGGGGACAGGGGTCGGCACAGATACGCAGTATTTT; CDR3: CASSLTGTGVGTDTQYF
V: TRBV7-2; size: .; D: .; J: TRBJ1-1; DNA: TGTGCCAGCAGCCCCAGTTGGGAGTACACTGAAGCTTTCTTT; CDR3: CASSPSWEYTEAFF
V: TRBV10-3; size: few; D: .; J: TRBJ1-1; DNA: TGTGCCGTAGGCAGGGACACTGAAGCTTTCTTT; CDR3: CAVGRDTEAFF
V: TRBV9; size: .; D: .; J: TRBJ2-1; DNA: TGTGCCAGCAGTTTCTTAGGCGATGAGCAGTTCTTC; CDR3: CASSFLGDEQFF
V: TRBV7-9; size: once; D: .; J: TRBJ2-3; DNA: TGTGCCAGCAGCCCTGTGGCGGGGGCCAGCACAGATACGCAGTATTTT; CDR3: CASSPVAGASTDTQYF
V: TRBV9; size: once; D: TRBD2; J: TRBJ2-1; DNA: TGTGCCAGCAGCGCATACGGGGGGTCCTACAATGAGCAGTTCTTC; CDR3: CASSAYGGSYNEQFF
V: TRBV5-1; size: .; D: .; J: TRBJ1-5; DNA: TGCGCCAGCAGCTTGGGGGATTCGGGCAATCAGCCCCAGCATTTT; CDR3: CASSLGDSGNQPQHF
V: TRBV6-5; size: .; D: .; J: TRBJ2-4; DNA: TGTGCCAGCAGTTACCCTCCTCCAGGGGCTCAGTACTTC; CDR3: CASSYPPPGAQYF
V: TRBV11-2; size: few; D: TRBD1; J: TRBJ1-2; DNA: TGTGCCAGCAGCCCTCATCCGGGACAGGGAGGTTCTGGGTATGGCTACACCTTC; CDR3: CASSPHPGQGGSGYGYTF
V: TRBV5-1; size: .; D: TRBD1; J: TRBJ2-5; DNA: TGCGCCAGCAGCTCAGACAGGGGGCGGTGGGAGACCCAGTACTTC; CDR3: CASSSDRGRWETQYF
V: TRBV2; size: once; D: .; J: TRBJ1-1; DNA: TGTGCCAGCACAGGCAGGGGTGCCACTGAAGCTTTCTTT; CDR3: CASTGRGATEAFF
V: TRBV7-6; size: .; D: .; J: TRBJ2-2; DNA: TGTGCCAGCAGAAGCCCCACTAGAGGGTTGCACACCGGGGAGCTGTTTTTT; CDR3: CASRSPTRGLHTGELFF
V: TRBV2; size: .; D: .; J: TRBJ1-1; DNA: TGTGCCAGCAGAGAGAGGACTGAAGCTTTCTTT; CDR3: CASRERTEAFF
V: TRBV18; size: .; D: .; J: TRBJ1-4; DNA: TGTGCCAGCTCAACCAGCCCCACAACTAATGAAAAACTGTTTTTT; CDR3: CASSTSPTTNEKLFF
V: TRBV7-9; size: .; D: TRBD2; J: TRBJ2-1; DNA: TGTGCCAGCAGCCTTTTTGGGGGGGGACCATACAATGAGCAGTTCTTC; CDR3: CASSLFGGGPYNEQFF
V: TRBV28; size: .; D: TRBD1; J: TRBJ2-7; DNA: TGTGCCAGCAGCGATCCATCCCAGGGGGCCTACGAGCAGTACTTC; CDR3: CASSDPSQGAYEQYF
V: TRBV19; size: .; D: TRBD2; J: TRBJ2-3; DNA: TGTGCCAGTACCCCCTCGGGGGAGCGGGGTTTAGATACGCAGTATTTT; CDR3: CASTPSGERGLDTQYF
V: TRBV27; size: .; D: .; J: TRBJ1-3; DNA: TGTGCCAGCAGTTTAGGGGGGAACGGAAACACCATATATTTT; CDR3: CASSLGGNGNTIYF
V: TRBV5-1; size: .; D: .; J: TRBJ1-4; DNA: TGCGCCAGCAGCCACGGCAGCACTAATGAAAAACTGTTTTTT; CDR3: CASSHGSTNEKLFF
V: TRBV5-6; size: once; D: .; J: TRBJ2-1; DNA: TGTGCCAGCAGCCCCCATCGGGGGTGGTCCTACAATGAGCAGTTCTTC; CDR3: CASSPHRGWSYNEQFF
V: TRBV7-9; size: .; D: TRBD1; J: TRBJ1-2; DNA: TGTGCCAGCAGGGACGGGACAGGGGGATATGGCTACACCTTC; CDR3: CASRDGTGGYGYTF
V: TRBV29-1; size: .; D: .; J: TRBJ1-1; DNA: TGCAGCGCCTGGGAAAGGTCGAACACTGAAGCTTTCTTT; CDR3: CSAWERSNTEAFF
V: TRBV5-1; size: .; D: TRBD2; J: TRBJ2-1; DNA: TGCGCCAGCAGCTTGCAAGGGGCGGGGGGTGAGCAGTTCTTC; CDR3: CASSLQGAGGEQFF
V: TRBV11-2; size: .; D: .; J: TRBJ2-1; DNA: TGTGCCAGCAGCTTGATTCGTAATGAGCAGTTCTTC; CDR3: CASSLIRNEQFF
V: TRBV6-4; size: .; D: TRBD1; J: TRBJ1-2; DNA: TGTGCCAGCAGTTACGGGGGATTGGGACAGGGCAACTATGGCTACACCTTC; CDR3: CASSYGGLGQGNYGYTF
V: TRBV19; size: .; D: .; J: TRBJ2-3; DNA: TGTGCCAGTAGTCTCTACCGGGTCCGCACAGATACGCAGTATTTT; CDR3: CASSLYRVRTDTQYF
V: TRBV5-4; size: .; D: TRBD1; J: TRBJ1-2; DNA: TGTGCCAGCAGCTCCCCAACCGCTCGACAGGGCACTAACTATGGCTACACCTTC; CDR3: CASSSPTARQGTNYGYTF
V: TRBV5-1; size: once; D: .; J: TRBJ2-1; DNA: TGCGCCAGCAGCTTGGCCCCCAGAGGTAGTTTGGGTAATGAGCAGTTCTTC; CDR3: CASSLAPRGSLGNEQFF
V: TRBV9; size: .; D: TRBD1; J: TRBJ2-1; DNA: TGTGCCAGCAGCGTAGACCCGGGACAGGGGCAATACAATGAGCAGTTCTTC; CDR3: CASSVDPGQGQYNEQFF
V: TRBV28; size: .; D: TRBD1; J: TRBJ2-3; DNA: TGTGCCAGCAGTTTAACCGGGACAGGGATGAGAGATACGCAGTATTTT; CDR3: CASSLTGTGMRDTQYF
V: TRBV18; size: .; D: .; J: TRBJ1-1; DNA: TGTGCCAGTTCATGGACAGCGAACACTGAAGCTTTCTTT; CDR3: CASSWTANTEAFF
V: TRBV5-6; size: .; D: TRBD1; J: TRBJ2-1; DNA: TGTGCCAGCAGCTTGACCGCAGGGACAGGTCCCTACAATGAGCAGTTCTTC; CDR3: CASSLTAGTGPYNEQFF
V: TRBV9; size: .; D: .; J: TRBJ1-2; DNA: TGTGCCAGCAGCGTCCACCAGGCCCCTAACTATGGCTACACCTTC; CDR3: CASSVHQAPNYGYTF
V: TRBV5-1; size: .; D: .; J: TRBJ2-3; DNA: TGCGCCAGCAGCTGGGGGGACAGCACAGATACGCAGTATTTT; CDR3: CASSWGDSTDTQYF
V: TRBV7-3; size: .; D: .; J: TRBJ2-3; DNA: TGTGCCAGCAGCCGTCACCCTGGACAGAGAGGTAGCACAGATACGCAGTATTTT; CDR3: CASSRHPGQRGSTDTQYF
V: TRBV5-4; size: .; D: .; J: TRBJ2-3; DNA: TGTGCCAGCAGCTTGATGAATAGGGGGAGCACAGATACGCAGTATTTT; CDR3: CASSLMNRGSTDTQYF
V: TRBV23-1; size: .; D: .; J: TRBJ1-1; DNA: TGCGCCAGCAGTCAAGAGGTCGGTCAGGAGACAATGAACACTGAAGCTTTCTTT; CDR3: CASSQEVGQETMNTEAFF
V: TRBV7-2; size: .; D: TRBD2; J: TRBJ2-3; DNA: TGTGCCAGCAGCTTAGTTCCAGGGAGGGGAAAGGCAGATACGCAGTATTTT; CDR3: CASSLVPGRGKADTQYF
V: TRBV6-1; size: .; D: .; J: TRBJ1-4; DNA: TGTGCCAGCAGTGAAGTCGACGGGTGGATTGAAAAACTGTTTTTT; CDR3: CASSEVDGWIEKLFF
V: TRBV5-1; size: .; D: .; J: TRBJ2-5; DNA: TGCGCCAGCAGCTTGGAACCTGGGGGAAACCAAGAGACCCAGTACTTC; CDR3: CASSLEPGGNQETQYF
V: TRBV11-2; size: .; D: TRBD1; J: TRBJ2-5; DNA: TGTGCCAGCAGCTCCGGGACAGGGGGCTTAGAGACCCAGTACTTC; CDR3: CASSSGTGGLETQYF
V: TRBV18; size: .; D: .; J: TRBJ1-3; DNA: TGTGCCAGCTCCACCCGGGGGGACGGAAACACCATATATTTT; CDR3: CASSTRGDGNTIYF
V: TRBV5-6; size: .; D: TRBD1; J: TRBJ1-2; DNA: TGTGCCAGCAGCTTGGCCCGACAGGGGACCTATGGCTACACCTTC; CDR3: CASSLARQGTYGYTF
V: TRBV7-2; size: .; D: .; J: TRBJ1-2; DNA: TGTGCCAGCAGCTTGGCCGTGACAGAGATCTATGGCTACACCTTC; CDR3: CASSLAVTEIYGYTF
V: TRBV18; size: .; D: .; J: TRBJ2-1; DNA: TGTGCCAGCTCACCAGCAGGTACCCCGCGTTACAATGAGCAGTTCTTC; CDR3: CASSPAGTPRYNEQFF
V: TRBV18; size: .; D: .; J: TRBJ2-6; DNA: TGTGCCAGCTCACCAATTAATGGTGAGGCCAACGTCCTGACTTTC; CDR3: CASSPINGEANVLTF
V: TRBV19; size: medium-sized; D: TRBD1; J: TRBJ1-4; DNA: TGTGCCAGTAGTATGAACACAGGGGGCACTAATGAAAAACTGTTTTTT; CDR3: CASSMNTGGTNEKLFF
V: TRBV5-4; size: .; D: .; J: TRBJ1-4; DNA: TGTGCCAGCAGCTTGGGGACAGCAACAACTAATGAAAAACTGTTTTTT; CDR3: CASSLGTATTNEKLFF
V: TRBV29-1; size: .; D: .; J: TRBJ2-2; DNA: TGCAGCGTTGAAGAATGGGGCCCACAGAGGGACACCGGGGAGCTGTTTTTT; CDR3: CSVEEWGPQRDTGELFF
V: TRBV19; size: .; D: .; J: TRBJ1-5; DNA: TGTGCCAGTAGTATAGATATGGGGCCCCAGCATTTT; CDR3: CASSIDMGPQHF
V: TRBV11-2; size: .; D: .; J: TRBJ2-7; DNA: TGTGCCAGCAGCCCGATTTCCCGCTCGGCAGGGAGAACCTACGAGCAGTACTTC; CDR3: CASSPISRSAGRTYEQYF
V: TRBV29-1; size: .; D: TRBD2; J: TRBJ2-1; DNA: TGCAGCGTTGAAGATTCCGGGACTAGCGGGAGGAATGAGCAGTTCTTC; CDR3: CSVEDSGTSGRNEQFF
V: TRBV28; size: once; D: .; J: TRBJ2-7; DNA: TGTGCCAGCGCCCTTGGCTACGAGCAGTACTTC; CDR3: CASALGYEQYF
V: TRBV5-1; size: .; D: .; J: TRBJ2-2; DNA: TGCGCCAGCAGCTTCCGAGACTCGAACACCGGGGAGCTGTTTTTT; CDR3: CASSFRDSNTGELFF
V: TRBV14; size: .; D: .; J: TRBJ1-1; DNA: TGTGCCAGCAGCCAAGTTTACACTGAAGCTTTCTTT; CDR3: CASSQVYTEAFF
V: TRBV4-2; size: .; D: .; J: TRBJ2-1; DNA: TGTGCCAGCAGCTCGCCCGGACAGTTCTACAATGAGCAGTTCTTC; CDR3: CASSSPGQFYNEQFF
V: TRBV5-8; size: .; D: TRBD2; J: TRBJ2-3; DNA: TGTGCCAGCAGAGCGGGACTCAGCACAGATACGCAGTATTTT; CDR3: CASRAGLSTDTQYF
V: TRBV28; size: .; D: .; J: TRBJ1-2; DNA: TGTGCCAGCAGTTCCCCGGGACAACAGTATGGCTACACCTTC; CDR3: CASSSPGQQYGYTF
V: TRBV6-6; size: few; D: TRBD1; J: TRBJ1-1; DNA: TGTGCCAGCAGTTTGGGGACAGACTCTTTTGAAGCTTTCTTT; CDR3: CASSLGTDSFEAFF
V: TRBV7-9; size: once; D: TRBD1; J: TRBJ1-2; DNA: TGTGCCAGCAGCTCGGGACAGGGGGCATATGGCTACACCTTC; CDR3: CASSSGQGAYGYTF